Following are 30 T cell receptor beta chains from one sample sequenced in a study of cytomegalovirus exposure and HLA in healthy donors. The PCR ran on 60 Vbeta and 13 Jbeta primers. Assay: immunoSEQ multiplex PCR; the TCRdb copy retains only in-frame clones and omits some. Among about 160,000 clones listed, approximately 76% were seen once. The source material was PBMCs. These TCRs come from a man aged 60-69 years in good health and CMV-seronegative.

The rearrangement uses TRBV7-3 and TRBJ2-5, with D perhaps TRBD1 (5 bases). V was clipped by 4 bases and J by 5 bases, with 14 bases between them. This CDR3 has 14 residues. Germline V gene data show CDR1 as SGHTA and CDR2 as FQGTGA. The CDR3 DNA follows: TGTGCCAGCAGCTCCCAGGGTGGCCGGGAGACCCAGTACTTC. This encodes CASSSQGGRETQYF.

V and J are TRBV5-4 and TRBJ2-5, with no clear D. Trimming cost V 1 base and J 4 bases, with 5 bases left between them. Germline V gene lookup returns CDR1 SGHNT and CDR2 YYREEE (reference sequence). The CDR3 consists of 12 residues. Here the CDR3 reads CASSLSGETQYF. CDR3 coding DNA: TGTGCCAGCAGCTTGTCGGGAGAGACCCAGTACTTC.

J is TRBJ2-1 and V is TRBV4-3, with 9 bases fitting TRBD1. Trimming cost V 4 bases and J 3 bases; bases outside gene matches: 4. Germline V gene data show CDR1 as LGHNA and CDR2 as YSLEER. CDR3 size: 15 residues. This chain's CDR3 is CASSLGQGLYNEQFF. The CDR3 region has the DNA TGCGCCAGCAGCCTGGGACAGGGCCTCTACAATGAGCAGTTCTTC.

The chain is built from TRBV7-8 and TRBJ2-7; 13 nucleotides agree with TRBD2. J gave up 0 bases and V 5 bases, and 10 bases lay outside the gene matches. The CDR3 loop spans 18 amino acids. CDR1 SGHVS and CDR2 FQNEAQ come from the germline V gene. DNA of the CDR3: TGTGCCAGCAGCCTCTGGACTAGCGGGGGCCTAAGCTCCTACGAGCAGTACTTC. It codes for CASSLWTSGGLSSYEQYF.

This clone was counted a few times. This chain joins TRBV9 and TRBJ2-2, with D possibly being TRBD2 (6 bases). CDR1 and CDR2 (germline): SGDLS, YYNGEE. Trimming removed 0 bases from V and 7 bases from J, with 7 bases in between. The CDR3 is made up of 13 amino acids. The CDR3: CASSVVGGGELFF. The CDR3 region has the DNA TGTGCCAGCAGCGTAGTGGGAGGCGGGGAGCTGTTTTTT.

In this sample, this clone turned up a few times. The chain is built from TRBV11-2 and TRBJ1-1; D is undetermined. CDR1 is SGHAT, CDR2 FQNNGV, per germline. Trimming stripped 0 bases from V and 6 bases from J, with 11 bases between. The CDR3 runs 14 residues. CDR3 region: CASSLERLEAEAFF. The DNA of the CDR3 is TGTGCCAGCAGCTTAGAGCGTCTCGAGGCTGAAGCTTTCTTT.

The V and J genes are TRBV18 and TRBJ2-3; 10 bases line up with TRBD1. Germline CDR1 reads KGHSH; CDR2 reads LQKENI. V gave up 5 bases and J gave up 4 bases; unmatched junction bases: 3. The CDR3 has 14 amino acids. The CDR3 region has the DNA TGTGCCAGCTCAGTAGGACAGGGGGCAGATACGCAGTATTTT. The encoded protein is CASSVGQGADTQYF.

The genes are TRBV11-2 and TRBJ1-2; D remains ambiguous. Germline V gene sequence: CDR1 SGHAT, CDR2 FQNNGV. CDR3 length equals 15 residues. Trimming removed 2 bases from V and 4 bases from J, with 14 bases in between. CDR3 region: CASSLSGPLPYGYTF. In DNA, the CDR3 is TGTGCCAGCAGCTTATCTGGTCCTCTACCCTATGGCTACACCTTC.

The chain joins TRBV5-1 to TRBJ2-7; D unresolved. Per germline, CDR1 SGHRS and CDR2 YFSETQ. This CDR3 is built from 14 residues. Trimming shortened V by 0 bases and J by 1 base, and 8 bases separated the two germline ends. Here the CDR3 reads CASSLGQVSYEQYF. For the CDR3, the DNA is TGCGCCAGCAGCTTGGGCCAGGTATCCTACGAGCAGTACTTC.

The chain uses TRBV27 and TRBJ2-2, with 12 bases identical to TRBD1. CDR1 is MNHEY, CDR2 SMNVEV, per germline (reference sequence). This CDR3 contains 17 residues. V was clipped by 6 bases and J by 4 bases; unmatched bases: 9. The CDR3 here is CASRALGTGGVTGELFF. The CDR3 nucleotides read TGTGCCAGCAGGGCCCTAGGGACAGGGGGCGTCACCGGGGAGCTGTTTTTT.

J is TRBJ2-7 and V is TRBV5-4; 9 bases are a match to TRBD1. The CDR3 sequence is 14 residues long. Germline assignment: CDR1 SGHNT and CDR2 YYREEE (reference sequence). V gave up 4 bases and J gave up 2 bases; unmatched junction bases: 4. The CDR3 region has the DNA TGTGCCAGCAGCCATAGACAGGGGGCCTACGAGCAGTACTTC. This sequence encodes CASSHRQGAYEQYF.

To note about this clone: Other nucleotide sequences in the sample specify the same CDR3. This chain uses TRBV2 with TRBJ2-1; 7 bases are shared with TRBD1. The J segment lost 3 bases and the V segment lost 9 bases, leaving 8 bases of the junction unmatched. Germline V gene data show CDR1 as SNHLY and CDR2 as FYNNEI. This CDR3 comprises 14 residues. Here the CDR3 DNA reads TGTGCCAGTAAGCGGACAGGTCTCTACAATGAGCAGTTCTTC. This codes for CASKRTGLYNEQFF.

This clone has only one observation. The chain couples TRBV5-6 to TRBJ1-3; TRBD1 aligns across 7 bases. The germline gives CDR1 SGHDT, CDR2 YYEEEE. V lost 3 bases to trimming and J lost 0 bases; unmatched junction nucleotides: 6. This CDR3 is 16 amino acids long. The CDR3 DNA reads as TGTGCCAGCAGCTCGGACAGGTTCTTCTCTGGAAACACCATATATTTT. It codes for CASSSDRFFSGNTIYF.

V usage is TRBV4-3 and J usage is TRBJ1-2, with 9 bases identical to TRBD1. J gave up 5 bases and V 0 bases, and 4 bases lay outside the gene matches. This CDR3 comprises 15 residues. CDR1 and CDR2 from the germline V gene are LGHNA and YSLEER. CDR3 residues: CASSQETGGPYGYTF. CDR3 bases: TGCGCCAGCAGCCAAGAGACAGGGGGGCCTTATGGCTACACCTTC.

This clone was seen a few times. This chain joins TRBV5-1 and TRBJ2-7; D is unresolved. The CDR3 consists of 13 residues. V was pared by 2 bases and J by 5 bases, with 11 bases between. Germline V gene lookup returns CDR1 SGHRS and CDR2 YFSETQ. The CDR3 loop reads CASSFRPGDEQYF. The CDR3 bases are TGCGCCAGCAGCTTTCGACCAGGCGACGAGCAGTACTTC.

The chain uses TRBV4-3 and TRBJ2-7, with a weak D call TRBD2 (6 bases). Trimming cost V 1 base and J 3 bases, with 10 bases left between them. CDR1 is LGHNA and CDR2 is YSLEER in the germline V gene. This CDR3 contains 14 residues. As DNA, the CDR3 is TGCGCCAGCAGCCAAGGACTAGAGGGCTACGAGCAGTACTTC. Residues: CASSQGLEGYEQYF.

The CDR3 bases are TGTGCCACCAGCAGAGATGGGACAGCGGACGGGCCCCAGCATTTT. Residues: CATSRDGTADGPQHF. This chain joins TRBV15 and TRBJ1-5, with TRBD1 matching 7 bases. Germline CDR1 is LNHNV and CDR2 is YYDKDF (reference sequence). J was trimmed by 9 bases and V by 0 bases; bases with no gene match: 8. This CDR3 comprises 15 residues.

This clone occurred a few times. This chain links TRBV5-6 with TRBJ2-2; 11 bases are a match to TRBD2. V was pared by 4 bases and J by 8 bases, with 7 bases of the junction left unmatched. The CDR3 contains 15 residues. Germline V gives CDR1 SGHDT, CDR2 YYEEEE. CDR3 coding DNA: TGTGCCAGCAGCCCACTAGCGGGAGATAGGGGGGAGCTGTTTTTT. It translates to CASSPLAGDRGELFF.

This sequence joins TRBV6-5 and TRBJ1-2; 8 bases fit TRBD1. Trimming cost V 6 bases and J 8 bases; bases outside gene matches: 8. This CDR3 has 13 residues. Germline CDR1 reads MNHEY; CDR2 reads SVGAGI. CDR3 DNA sequence: TGTGCCAGCAGCCTGACAGGGGTTGACGGCTACACCTTC. Translation: CASSLTGVDGYTF.

V usage is TRBV4-2 and J usage is TRBJ1-6; weak D call: TRBD1 (5 bases). CDR1 LGHNA and CDR2 YNFKEQ come from the germline V gene. CDR3 length: 15 amino acids. Trimming removed 0 bases at V and 7 bases at J, with 10 bases between. Written as DNA, the CDR3 is TGTGCCAGCAGCCAAGACGCAGGGCAAAATTCACCCCTCCACTTT. Protein: CASSQDAGQNSPLHF.

The chain combines TRBV5-1 with TRBJ1-4, with TRBD1 matching over 10 bases. The CDR3 is 14 amino acids. The germline V gene has CDR1 SGHRS and CDR2 YFSETQ. V was pared by 7 bases and J by 7 bases, with 7 bases of the junction left unmatched. Here the CDR3 reads CASGFGQGGEKLFF. The CDR3 region has the DNA TGCGCCAGCGGGTTCGGACAGGGGGGTGAAAAACTGTTTTTT. The entire variable domain, with the rest obtained from reference TRBV5-1 and TRBJ1-4, is as follows: KAGVTQTPRYLIKTRGQQVTLSCSPISGHRSVSWYQQTPGQGLQFLFEYFSETQRNKGNFPGRFSGRQFSNSRSEMNVSTLELGDSALYLCASGFGQGGEKLFFGSGTQLSVL.

V usage is TRBV7-9 and J usage is TRBJ2-1; 9 bases line up with TRBD1. With 3 bases clipped from V and 5 bases from J, the junction kept 8 bases outside the gene matches. CDR3 length: 16 residues. Per germline, CDR1 SEHNR and CDR2 FQNEAQ (reference sequence). CDR3 bases: TGTGCCAGCAGCTTTCTGGGACAGGGCTCTAACAATGAGCAGTTCTTC. Its protein product is CASSFLGQGSNNEQFF.

This chain connects TRBV7-7 to TRBJ2-2; TRBD2 matches 7 bases. Losses at the gene ends were 0 bases for V and 2 bases for J; bases not matched to a gene: 3. Germline CDR1 reads SSHAT; CDR2 reads FNYEAQ (reference sequence). This CDR3 region has 16 residues. For the CDR3, the DNA is TGTGCCAGCAGCTTAGCCCTAGCGGCTAACACCGGGGAGCTGTTTTTT. Translation: CASSLALAANTGELFF.

The CDR3 DNA follows: TGCGCCAGCAGCCAAGACCGGGACATTCGGGTCCGAACTAATGAAAAACTGTTTTTT. This translates into CASSQDRDIRVRTNEKLFF. V and J are TRBV4-1 and TRBJ1-4; tentatively, D is TRBD1 (6 bases). The germline V gene encodes CDR1 MGHRA and CDR2 YSYEKL. This CDR3 contains 19 residues. V dropped 0 bases and J dropped 1 base, with 18 bases sitting between them.

The chain employs TRBV7-2 and TRBJ2-5, with D perhaps TRBD2 (5 bases). With 2 bases removed from V and 0 bases from J, the gap between germline ends came to 7 bases. CDR1 and CDR2 from the germline V gene are SGHTA and FQGNSA. The CDR3 contains 14 residues. CDR3 amino acids: CASSLLANQETQYF. The CDR3 region has the DNA TGTGCCAGCAGCTTATTAGCGAACCAAGAGACCCAGTACTTC.

This sequence joins TRBV7-9 and TRBJ1-2; 8 bases line up with TRBD1. V gave up 2 bases and J gave up 4 bases; unmatched junction bases: 6. The germline CDR1 and CDR2 sequences are SEHNR and FQNEAQ (reference sequence). This CDR3 has 15 residues. Here the CDR3 reads CASSLSSGGGYGYTF. The CDR3 bases are TGTGCCAGCAGCTTAAGTTCAGGGGGCGGCTATGGCTACACCTTC.

This clone was detected only a few times. The chain links TRBV7-6 to TRBJ2-7; TRBD2 might be the D (6 bases). The germline CDR1 and CDR2 sequences are SGHVS and FNYEAQ. The germline V and J ends were trimmed by 7 bases and 4 bases, with 32 bases remaining between them. The CDR3 runs to 19 residues. Written as DNA, the CDR3 is TGTGCCAGCACCCCGACCCAGACGAGCCCAGTGGCGGCGGGATACGAGCAGTACTTC. Translated, it gives CASTPTQTSPVAAGYEQYF.

The chain carries TRBV4-3 and TRBJ2-1; 7 bases align to TRBD1. V lost 4 bases, J lost 3 bases, and 9 bases stayed unmatched. Germline V gene lookup returns CDR1 LGHNA and CDR2 YSLEER. This CDR3 has 16 residues. CDR3 in amino acids: CASSPFTDRVYNEQFF. The CDR3 nucleotides read TGCGCCAGCAGCCCGTTCACCGACAGGGTCTACAATGAGCAGTTCTTC.

The V call is TRBV5-1, the J call TRBJ2-1; 11 bases are a match to TRBD2. Germline V CDR1 and CDR2: SGHRS, YFSETQ. This CDR3 region has 17 residues. The V segment lost 5 bases and the J segment 6 bases; nucleotides outside the gene matches: 13. The CDR3 sequence: CASSPRVAGGRGNEQFF. CDR3 nucleotides: TGCGCCAGCAGTCCGCGAGTAGCGGGGGGGCGGGGCAATGAGCAGTTCTTC. The whole variable domain, remainder taken from reference TRBV5-1 and TRBJ2-1, is KAGVTQTPRYLIKTRGQQVTLSCSPISGHRSVSWYQQTPGQGLQFLFEYFSETQRNKGNFPGRFSGRQFSNSRSEMNVSTLELGDSALYLCASSPRVAGGRGNEQFFGPGTRLTVL.

This chain connects TRBV14 to TRBJ1-2; TRBD1 matches 10 bases. The V and J ends lost 1 base and 8 bases, in that order; junction bases with no gene match: 10. CDR1 and CDR2 (germline): SGHDN, FVKESK. The CDR3 is 16 residues long. This chain's CDR3 is CASSQAGDRGRSGYTF. In nucleotides, the CDR3 is TGTGCCAGCAGCCAAGCGGGGGACAGGGGACGGAGCGGCTACACCTTC. Drawing the rest from reference TRBV14 and TRBJ1-2, the complete variable domain is EAGVTQFPSHSVIEKGQTVTLRCDPISGHDNLYWYRRVMGKEIKFLLHFVKESKQDESGMPNNRFLAERTGGTYSTLKVQPAELEDSGVYFCASSQAGDRGRSGYTFGSGTRLTVV.